This TCR beta chain was identified in a study of blood T cell repertoires in COVID-19. Study-wide context: Some COVID-19 samples were acute and others convalescent; all came from the United States, Italy and Spain. In each case, the material was cDNA or gDNA derived from T cells, B-cell-depleted T cells, or PBMCs.

Under the authors' procedure: Counts of nucleated cells, estimated from reference gene primer amplification, were obtained. Generated by immunoSEQ multiplex PCR, the TCRdb table keeps only in-frame clones and is missing some. The DNA gave D and trimming, while V, J and clone size come from that table. The table lists some 200,000 clones, 65% to 85% of them singletons, with more than 9% in the top ten. Germline V gene data show CDR1 as SGHTA and CDR2 as FQGNSA. With 5 bases removed from V and 11 bases from J, the gap between germline ends came to 15 bases. The CDR3 extends over 12 amino acids. The receptor comes from a woman of 80 years or more with acute or convalescent COVID-19. V is TRBV7-2 and J is TRBJ1-1, with D unclear. The sequenced material came from peripheral blood. CDR3 residues: CASSPERVGAFF. The CDR3 DNA reads as TGTGCCAGCAGCCCGGAGAGGGTGGGTGCTTTCTTT.